This passage covers 20 T cell receptor beta chains from one sample sequenced in a study of shared clonotypes between healthy human individuals. Some clones are missing from TCRdb's copy, which holds only in-frame ones; the method was immunoSEQ multiplex PCR. The sample consists of 2 million to 2.5 million clones, 95% of them appearing once. The sequenced sample was naive CD4+ T cells sorted from blood. Subset in this sample: CD45RA+ positively selected. The receptors derive from a man in his late teens or twenties in good health.

V gene TRBV7-2 combines with J gene TRBJ2-1; tentative D call: TRBD2 (5 bases). CDR3 size: 13 residues. Germline CDR1 SGHTA, CDR2 FQGNSA. Deletions cut 3 bases from V and 7 bases from J, with 10 bases between. This CDR3 reads CASSFTGWNEQFF. In DNA, the CDR3 is TGTGCCAGCAGCTTCACGGGATGGAATGAGCAGTTCTTC.

The chain combines TRBV4-3 with TRBJ1-3; 8 nucleotides line up with TRBD1. J lost 1 base, V lost 0 bases, and 11 bases had no gene match. Germline V gene data show CDR1 as LGHNA and CDR2 as YSLEER. The CDR3 consists of 19 residues. The CDR3 nucleotides read TGCGCCAGCAGCCAAGACCCGGGACAGGTGTCCGGATCTGGAAACACCATATATTTT. This codes for CASSQDPGQVSGSGNTIYF.

About this clone itself: Other DNA sequences in the sample encode the same CDR3. The chain links TRBV5-1 to TRBJ2-5; 11 bases match TRBD2. Germline lookup yields CDR1 SGHRS and CDR2 YFSETQ. V shed 2 bases, J shed 4 bases, and the junction held 1 base outside the gene matches. The CDR3 contains 14 residues. CDR3 DNA sequence: TGCGCCAGCAGCTTTAGCGGGAGGGGAGAGACCCAGTACTTC. Translation gives CASSFSGRGETQYF.

The chain employs TRBV5-4 and TRBJ2-1; 7 positions agree with TRBD1. The CDR3 has 15 residues. The ends lost 4 bases at V and 1 base at J; junction bases unmatched: 5. Germline lookup yields CDR1 SGHNT and CDR2 YYREEE (reference sequence). The CDR3 nucleotides read TGTGCCAGCAGCCTCGGGACAGTATCCTACAATGAGCAGTTCTTC. Encoded protein: CASSLGTVSYNEQFF.

The chain has TRBV6-5 and TRBJ2-3; perhaps TRBD1 as D (6 bases). Deletions cut 6 bases from V and 3 bases from J, with 13 bases between. This CDR3 spans 14 amino acids. Germline V gene lookup returns CDR1 MNHEY and CDR2 SVGAGI. The CDR3 loop reads CASRGAVPTDTQYF. The CDR3 coding sequence is TGTGCCAGCAGGGGGGCGGTCCCGACAGATACGCAGTATTTT.

This chain's CDR3 is CASSSQGLRGQETQYF. The CDR3 DNA sequence: TGTGCCAGCAGCTCACAGGGTTTGAGGGGGCAAGAGACCCAGTACTTC. The chain is built from TRBV11-2 and TRBJ2-5, with D possibly TRBD1 on 6 matching bases. V lost 4 bases and J 2 bases, leaving 17 bases between the germline ends. This CDR3 is built from 16 residues. In germline, CDR1 is SGHAT, CDR2 FQNNGV.

The J gene is TRBJ2-3, the V gene TRBV10-2; D perhaps matches TRBD1 (6 bases). This CDR3 has 14 residues. Germline CDR1 is WSHSY and CDR2 is SAAADI. V was clipped by 6 bases and J by 0 bases, with 10 bases between them. The CDR3 is CASSPDRSTDTQYF. The CDR3 DNA follows: TGCGCCAGCAGCCCCGACAGGAGCACAGATACGCAGTATTTT.

The chain joins TRBV30 to TRBJ1-2; D is undetermined. Germline V gene sequence: CDR1 GTSNPN, CDR2 SVGIG (reference sequence). Between the trimmed V and J ends, which lost 1 base and 4 bases, there was a span of 16 bases. The CDR3 covers 15 residues. The CDR3 nucleotides are TGTGCCTGGAGTGGGGGAAATAACCTAGGCTATGGCTACACCTTC. This encodes CAWSGGNNLGYGYTF.

The V and J genes are TRBV6-5 and TRBJ1-5; D is ambiguous. Germline V lookup: CDR1 MNHEY, CDR2 SVGAGI. CDR3 length equals 14 residues. V gave up 4 bases and J gave up 9 bases, with 16 bases separating them. This CDR3 reads CASSSDVRALPQHF. DNA for the CDR3: TGTGCCAGCAGTTCGGACGTAAGGGCCTTGCCCCAGCATTTT.

The chain combines TRBV9 with TRBJ2-5; possible D gene TRBD1, 6 bases. Germline loops: CDR1 SGDLS, CDR2 YYNGEE. CDR3 size: 15 residues. V was cut by 2 bases and J by 5 bases, with 16 bases left in between. The CDR3 sequence: CASSVGVGTTETQYF. DNA of the CDR3: TGTGCCAGCAGCGTTGGAGTCGGGACAACGGAGACCCAGTACTTC.

The V gene is TRBV14, the J gene TRBJ2-5; 8 positions agree with TRBD1. Germline CDR1 and CDR2: SGHDN and FVKESK. The CDR3 is 17 amino acids. The junction had 10 bases not matched to a gene; V was cut back by 0 bases and J by 4 bases. The chain's CDR3 is CASSQDYWTGRGETQYF. The CDR3 DNA sequence: TGTGCCAGCAGCCAAGATTACTGGACAGGGAGAGGAGAGACCCAGTACTTC.

The CDR3 protein is CASSILGTSGSETQYF. The CDR3 region has the DNA TGTGCCAGTAGTATCTTGGGGACTTCGGGGTCAGAGACCCAGTACTTC. The chain recombines TRBV19 with TRBJ2-5, with D tentatively TRBD2 (6 bases). Trimming pared 3 bases from V and 4 bases from J, leaving 18 bases between. The CDR3 spans 16 residues. Per the germline V gene, CDR1 is LNHDA and CDR2 is SQIVND (reference sequence).

The table lists this clone with a count of one. The V gene is TRBV5-1, the J gene TRBJ2-1, with D hard to call. There are 17 residues in the CDR3. Trimming shortened V by 0 bases and J by 4 bases, and 17 bases separated the two germline ends. In germline, CDR1 is SGHRS, CDR2 YFSETQ. The CDR3 loop reads CASSLAEDPRSYNEQFF. DNA of the CDR3: TGCGCCAGCAGCTTGGCCGAGGACCCTCGATCTTACAATGAGCAGTTCTTC.

The rearrangement links TRBV9 to TRBJ2-7; possibly TRBD1 or TRBD2 for D (6 bases each). In germline, CDR1 is SGDLS, CDR2 YYNGEE. The V end lost 2 bases, the J end lost 3 bases, and 12 bases lay between the germline ends. This CDR3 is built from 14 residues. The CDR3 loop reads CASSVVGGSYEQYF. The CDR3 nucleotides read TGTGCCAGCAGCGTGGTCGGGGGCAGCTACGAGCAGTACTTC.

The chain's CDR3 is CASSDEVYNEQFF. The DNA of the CDR3 is TGTGCCAGCAGTGACGAAGTCTACAATGAGCAGTTCTTC. The chain uses TRBV2 and TRBJ2-1; D uncertain. There are 13 residues in the CDR3. V was trimmed by 3 bases and J by 3 bases, leaving 6 bases between them. Germline CDR1 and CDR2: SNHLY and FYNNEI.

V gene TRBV18 combines with J gene TRBJ2-3; D gene unclear. This CDR3 is built from 13 residues. Trimming took off 5 bases at V and 4 bases at J, with 10 bases between the two ends. CDR1 and CDR2 from the germline V gene are KGHSH and LQKENI. CDR3 sequence: CASSNNRADTQYF. CDR3 nucleotide sequence: TGTGCCAGCTCAAATAATCGGGCAGATACGCAGTATTTT.

The chain recombines TRBV15 with TRBJ2-5; no definite D call. Germline CDR1 LNHNV, CDR2 YYDKDF (reference sequence). The CDR3 spans 15 residues. V shed 2 bases and J shed 5 bases, with 15 bases lying between them. The CDR3 reads CATSRRMAELETQYF. The CDR3 DNA follows: TGTGCCACCAGCAGAAGAATGGCAGAGCTGGAGACCCAGTACTTC.

The V and J genes are TRBV5-4 and TRBJ2-7, with D possibly being TRBD1 (6 bases). Germline CDR1 and CDR2: SGHNT and YYREEE (reference sequence). The CDR3 totals 17 residues. With 0 bases removed from V and 0 bases from J, the gap between germline ends came to 16 bases. The DNA of the CDR3 is TGTGCCAGCAGCTTGGCCCCCGGGACACAGAGCTCCTACGAGCAGTACTTC. It yields the protein CASSLAPGTQSSYEQYF.

CDR3 nucleotides: TGCGCCAGCAGCCAGGGGGCACTTCCCCTCTACGAGCAGTACTTC. Translation: CASSQGALPLYEQYF. The J gene is TRBJ2-7, the V gene TRBV4-1; D possibly corresponds to TRBD1 (6 bases). This CDR3 has 15 amino acids. Germline values: CDR1 MGHRA, CDR2 YSYEKL. V was shortened by 3 bases and J by 3 bases, with 15 bases between the two germline ends.

As for this clone: This sample includes further DNA sequences coding for the same CDR3. This chain connects TRBV10-3 to TRBJ2-2; D ambiguous. Trimming cost V 8 bases and J 2 bases, with 9 bases left between them. CDR1 and CDR2 from the germline V gene are ENHRY and SYGVKD. The CDR3 contains 13 residues. The CDR3 protein is CAILAANTGELFF. CDR3 DNA: TGTGCCATCTTGGCGGCTAACACCGGGGAGCTGTTTTTT.